The clone carrying this TCR beta chain was counted between two and nine times. The antigen is not known. These data are taken from a study of blood T cells in healthy people across ages. Study as a whole: Through template switching, about one barcoded beta molecule was captured per two T cells, as measured in model experiments.

The use of a sample-barcoded 5' primer and a J-beta primer mix characterized a second PCR of about 7 to 12 cycles. With 12 random nucleotides, a template-switch adaptor tagged each individual cDNA molecule. TCRdb analysed the 5' RACE reads with MiXCR anew, one entry per CDR3 protein. This table has about 780,000 distinct CDR3 sequences, 35% to 50% appearing once. General observations from the study: Unknown donor CMV status possibly confounded expanded clonotype changes. Estimates drawn from one million T cells were deemed to understate diversity.

Per the germline V gene, CDR1 is SQVTM and CDR2 is ANQGSEA. The CDR3 has 12 residues. Trimming took off 2 bases at V and 7 bases at J, with 11 bases between the two ends. This receptor was identified in a man aged 80 or over in good health. The sample taken for sequencing was blood. This chain links TRBV29-1 with TRBJ1-2; a possible D gene is TRBD1 (6 bases). DNA for the CDR3: TGCAGCGTTGAACCGGGGGCGAGTGGCTACACCTTC. Residues: CSVEPGASGYTF.